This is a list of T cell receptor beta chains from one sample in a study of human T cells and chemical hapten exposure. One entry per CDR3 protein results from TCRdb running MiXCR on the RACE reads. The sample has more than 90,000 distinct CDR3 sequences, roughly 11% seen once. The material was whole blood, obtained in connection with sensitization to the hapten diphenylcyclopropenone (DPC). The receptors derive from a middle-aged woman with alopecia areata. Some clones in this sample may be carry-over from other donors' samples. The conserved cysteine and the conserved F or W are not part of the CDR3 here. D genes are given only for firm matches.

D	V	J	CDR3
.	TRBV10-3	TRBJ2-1	AISESLAGEQF
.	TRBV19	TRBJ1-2	ASSITGGYT
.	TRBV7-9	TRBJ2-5	ASSLAGTQETQY
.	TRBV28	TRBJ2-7	ASSLAQGTYEQY
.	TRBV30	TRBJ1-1	AWCVQGATNTAF
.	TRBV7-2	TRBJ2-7	ASSRGGTTNSYEQY
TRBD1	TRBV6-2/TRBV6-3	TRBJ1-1	ASADRQGNTEAF
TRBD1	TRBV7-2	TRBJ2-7	ASSSSGTETYEQY
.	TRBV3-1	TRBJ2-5	ASSRREPQETQY
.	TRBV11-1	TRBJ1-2	ASSLSRQNYGYT
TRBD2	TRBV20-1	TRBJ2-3	SARGLAANTDTQY
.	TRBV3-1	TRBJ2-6	ASSQGRGGGANVLT
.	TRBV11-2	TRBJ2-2	ASSPRDRDTGELF
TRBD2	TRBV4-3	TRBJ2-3	ASSPSGASTDTQY
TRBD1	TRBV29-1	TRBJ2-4	SGGTGSGIQY
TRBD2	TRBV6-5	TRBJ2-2	ASSYAVSGIGELF
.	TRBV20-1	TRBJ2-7	SAPRDNSYEQY
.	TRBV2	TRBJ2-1	ASSNTGSSYNEQF
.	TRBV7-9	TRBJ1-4	ASSLGGSTNEKLF
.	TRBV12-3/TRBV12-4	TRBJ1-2	ASSLWTSYGYT
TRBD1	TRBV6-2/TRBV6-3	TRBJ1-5	ASSPIGTADQPQH
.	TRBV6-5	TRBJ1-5	ATRTEPYSNQPQH
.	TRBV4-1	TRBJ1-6	ASSQSGQGRSPLH
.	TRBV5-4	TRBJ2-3	ASSLAISGTQY
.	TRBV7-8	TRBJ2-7	ASSLVRGSEQY
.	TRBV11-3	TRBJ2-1	ASSLGFGYNEQF
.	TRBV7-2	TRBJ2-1	ASSPGVLGNEQF
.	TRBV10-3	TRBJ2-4	AISRERTWQSKNIQY
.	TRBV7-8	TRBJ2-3	ASSLDRRGATDTQY
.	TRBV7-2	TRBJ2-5	ASSQDWGAGETQY
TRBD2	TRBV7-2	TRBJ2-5	ASSLEIAGGGETQY
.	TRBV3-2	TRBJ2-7	ASSQVGSPAGEQY
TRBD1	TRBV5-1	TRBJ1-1	ASSWNRGEAF
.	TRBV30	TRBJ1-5	AWSPRGRGNQPQH
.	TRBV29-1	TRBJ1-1	SVARWTENTEAF
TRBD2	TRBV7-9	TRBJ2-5	ASSLGLAGGPIETQY
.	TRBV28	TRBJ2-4	ASSLSGLGVAKNIQY
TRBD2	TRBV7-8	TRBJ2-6	ASSLLAGGLTGANVLT
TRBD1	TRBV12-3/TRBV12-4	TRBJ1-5	ASSSDRGQGYQPQH
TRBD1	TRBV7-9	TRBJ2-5	ASSQETGPGKTQY
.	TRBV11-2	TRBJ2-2	ASSLEWGTGELF
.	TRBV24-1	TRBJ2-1	ATSDPFNEQF
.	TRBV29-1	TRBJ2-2	SVDHGYTGELF
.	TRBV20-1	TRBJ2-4	SARQNQAKNIQY
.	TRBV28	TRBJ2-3	ASGSSTDTQY
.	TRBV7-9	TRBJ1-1	ASSPQNTEAF
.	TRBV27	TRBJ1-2	ASSLNSGKGYT
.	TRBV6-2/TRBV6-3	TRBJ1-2	ASSRRDVSRYGYT
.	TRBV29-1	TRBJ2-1	SALMLAGSYNEQF
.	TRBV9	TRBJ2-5	ASSVLVGETQY